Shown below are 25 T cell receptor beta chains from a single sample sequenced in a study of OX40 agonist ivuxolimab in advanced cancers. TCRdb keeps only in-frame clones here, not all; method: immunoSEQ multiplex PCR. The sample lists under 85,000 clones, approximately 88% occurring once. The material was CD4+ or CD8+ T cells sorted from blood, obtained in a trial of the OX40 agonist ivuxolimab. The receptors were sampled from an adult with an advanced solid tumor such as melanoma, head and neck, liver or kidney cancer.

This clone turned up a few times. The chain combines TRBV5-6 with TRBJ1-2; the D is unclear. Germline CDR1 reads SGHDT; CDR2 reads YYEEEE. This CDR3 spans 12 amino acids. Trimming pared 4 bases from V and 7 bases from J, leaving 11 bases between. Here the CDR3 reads CASSLPAGGYTF. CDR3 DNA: TGTGCCAGCAGCCTTCCCGCGGGTGGCTACACCTTC. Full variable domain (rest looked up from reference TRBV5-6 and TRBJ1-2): DAGVTQSPTHLIKTRGQQVTLRCSPKSGHDTVSWYQQALGQGPQFIFQYYEEEERQRGNFPDRFSGHQFPNYSSELNVNALLLGDSALYLCASSLPAGGYTFGSGTRLTVV.

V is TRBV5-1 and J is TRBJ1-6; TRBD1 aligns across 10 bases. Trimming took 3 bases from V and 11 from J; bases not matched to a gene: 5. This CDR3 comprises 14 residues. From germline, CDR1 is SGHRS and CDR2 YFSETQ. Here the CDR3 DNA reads TGCGCCAGCAGCTCGGACAGGGGGATAACACCCCTCCACTTT. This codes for CASSSDRGITPLHF. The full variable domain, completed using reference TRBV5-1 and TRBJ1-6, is KAGVTQTPRYLIKTRGQQVTLSCSPISGHRSVSWYQQTPGQGLQFLFEYFSETQRNKGNFPGRFSGRQFSNSRSEMNVSTLELGDSALYLCASSSDRGITPLHFGNGTRLTVT.

CDR3 region: CASMATENYGYTF. As DNA, the CDR3 is TGTGCCAGCATGGCGACAGAGAACTATGGCTACACCTTC. The chain joins TRBV7-9 to TRBJ1-2; TRBD1 is a possible D gene (5 bases). The CDR3 runs to 13 residues. Germline CDR1 reads SEHNR; CDR2 reads FQNEAQ (reference sequence). V lost 7 bases and J lost 2, with 11 bases in between.

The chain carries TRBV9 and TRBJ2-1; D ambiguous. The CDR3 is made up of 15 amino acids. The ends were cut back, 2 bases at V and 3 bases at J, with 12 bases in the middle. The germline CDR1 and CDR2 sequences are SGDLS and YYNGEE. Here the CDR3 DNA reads TGTGCCAGCAGCGTGGCCCCGCGCGGCTACAATGAGCAGTTCTTC. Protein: CASSVAPRGYNEQFF.

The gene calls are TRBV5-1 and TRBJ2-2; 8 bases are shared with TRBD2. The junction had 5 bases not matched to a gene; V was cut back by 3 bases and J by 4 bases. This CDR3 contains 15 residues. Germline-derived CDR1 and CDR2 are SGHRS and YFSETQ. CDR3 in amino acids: CASSSDAGGTGELFF. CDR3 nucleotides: TGCGCCAGCAGCTCTGACGCGGGGGGCACCGGGGAGCTGTTTTTT.

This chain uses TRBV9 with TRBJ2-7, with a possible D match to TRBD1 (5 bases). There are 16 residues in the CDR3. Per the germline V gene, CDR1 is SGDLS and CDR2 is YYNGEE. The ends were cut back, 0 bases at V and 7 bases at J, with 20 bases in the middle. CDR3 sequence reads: CASSVAQDTLGYEQYF. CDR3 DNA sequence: TGTGCCAGCAGCGTAGCCCAGGACACTCTCGGGTATGAGCAGTACTTC.

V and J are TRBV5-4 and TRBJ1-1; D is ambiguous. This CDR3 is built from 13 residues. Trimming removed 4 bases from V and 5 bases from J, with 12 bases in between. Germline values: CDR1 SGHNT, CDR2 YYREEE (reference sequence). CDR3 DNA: TGTGCCAGCAGCCGTGAGACCGCGACTGAAGCTTTCTTT. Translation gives CASSRETATEAFF. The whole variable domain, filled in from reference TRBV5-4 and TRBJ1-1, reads ETGVTQSPTHLIKTRGQQVTLRCSSQSGHNTVSWYQQALGQGPQFIFQYYREEENGRGNFPPRFSGLQFPNYSSELNVNALELDDSALYLCASSRETATEAFFGQGTRLTVV.

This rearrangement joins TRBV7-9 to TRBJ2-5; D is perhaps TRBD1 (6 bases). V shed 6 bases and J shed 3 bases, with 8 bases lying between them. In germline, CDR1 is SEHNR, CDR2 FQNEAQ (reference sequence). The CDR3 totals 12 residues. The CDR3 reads CASSRTEETQYF. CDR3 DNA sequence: TGTGCCAGCAGTCGGACAGAAGAGACCCAGTACTTC.

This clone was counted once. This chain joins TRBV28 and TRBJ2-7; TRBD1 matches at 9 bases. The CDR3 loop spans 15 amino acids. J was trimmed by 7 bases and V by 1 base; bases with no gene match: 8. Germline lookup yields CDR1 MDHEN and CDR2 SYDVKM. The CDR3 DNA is TGTGCCAGCAGTTTATTCCGAGGACAGGGGTCGGAGCAGTACTTC. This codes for CASSLFRGQGSEQYF.

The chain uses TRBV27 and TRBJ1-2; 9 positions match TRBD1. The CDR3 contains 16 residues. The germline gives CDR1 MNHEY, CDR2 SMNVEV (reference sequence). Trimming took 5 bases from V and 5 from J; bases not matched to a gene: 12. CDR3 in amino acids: CASSRGQGRIGYGYTF. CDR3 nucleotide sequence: TGTGCCAGCAGTCGTGGACAGGGGCGAATTGGATATGGCTACACCTTC.

CDR3 nucleotides: TGTGCCAGCAGTTTGCTCGGAGCGGGGGGCTATCAGCCCCAGCATTTT. As protein: CASSLLGAGGYQPQHF. The rearrangement uses TRBV27 and TRBJ1-5; maybe TRBD1 (6 bases). The CDR3 runs to 16 residues. With 3 bases removed from V and 5 bases from J, the gap between germline ends came to 17 bases. CDR1 is MNHEY, CDR2 SMNVEV, per germline (reference sequence).

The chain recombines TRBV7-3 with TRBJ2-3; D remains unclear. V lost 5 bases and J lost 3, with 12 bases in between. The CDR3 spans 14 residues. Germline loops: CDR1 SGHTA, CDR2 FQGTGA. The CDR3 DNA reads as TGTGCCAGCAGCACTTCACCGATGACAGATACGCAGTATTTT. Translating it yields CASSTSPMTDTQYF. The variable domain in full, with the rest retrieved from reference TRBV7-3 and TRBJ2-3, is GAGVSQTPSNKVTEKGKYVELRCDPISGHTALYWYRQSLGQGPEFLIYFQGTGAADDSGLPNDRFFAVRPEGSVSTLKIQRTERGDSAVYLCASSTSPMTDTQYFGPGTRLTVL.

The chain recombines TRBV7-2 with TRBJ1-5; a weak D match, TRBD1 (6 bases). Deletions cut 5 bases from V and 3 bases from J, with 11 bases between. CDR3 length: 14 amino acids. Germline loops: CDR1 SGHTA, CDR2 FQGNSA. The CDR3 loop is CASSSGQHNQPQHF. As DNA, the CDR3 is TGTGCCAGCAGCAGTGGACAGCACAATCAGCCCCAGCATTTT.

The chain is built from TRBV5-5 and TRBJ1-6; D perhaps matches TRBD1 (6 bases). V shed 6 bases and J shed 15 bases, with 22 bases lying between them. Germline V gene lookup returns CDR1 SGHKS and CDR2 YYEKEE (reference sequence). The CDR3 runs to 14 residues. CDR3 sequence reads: CASNPAGTPRDLHF. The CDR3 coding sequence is TGTGCCAGCAACCCGGCCGGGACACCCCGGGACCTCCACTTT.

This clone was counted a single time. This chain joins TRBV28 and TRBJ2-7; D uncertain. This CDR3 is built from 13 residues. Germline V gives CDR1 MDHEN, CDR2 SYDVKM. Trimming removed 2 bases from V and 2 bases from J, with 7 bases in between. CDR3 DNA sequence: TGTGCCAGCAGTTTAACAACAGCCTACGAGCAGTACTTC. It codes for CASSLTTAYEQYF.

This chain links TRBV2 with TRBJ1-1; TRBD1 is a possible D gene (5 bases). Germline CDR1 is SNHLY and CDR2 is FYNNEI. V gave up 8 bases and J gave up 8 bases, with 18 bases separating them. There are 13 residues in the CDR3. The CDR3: CASVRDEVGEAFF. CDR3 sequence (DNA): TGTGCCAGCGTGAGGGACGAGGTCGGCGAAGCTTTCTTT.

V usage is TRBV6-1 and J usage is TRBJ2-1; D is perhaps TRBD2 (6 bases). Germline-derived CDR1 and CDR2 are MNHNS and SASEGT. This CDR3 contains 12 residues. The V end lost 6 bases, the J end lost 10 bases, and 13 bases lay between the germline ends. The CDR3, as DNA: TGTGCCAGCAGGACCCCTGGGGGGGAGCAGTTCTTC. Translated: CASRTPGGEQFF.

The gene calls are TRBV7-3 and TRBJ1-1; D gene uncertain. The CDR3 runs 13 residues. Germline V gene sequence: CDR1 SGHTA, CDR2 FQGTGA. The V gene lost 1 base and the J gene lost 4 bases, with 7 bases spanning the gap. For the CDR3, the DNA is TGTGCCAGCAGCTTAAAGCGAGGCACTGAAGCTTTCTTT. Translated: CASSLKRGTEAFF.

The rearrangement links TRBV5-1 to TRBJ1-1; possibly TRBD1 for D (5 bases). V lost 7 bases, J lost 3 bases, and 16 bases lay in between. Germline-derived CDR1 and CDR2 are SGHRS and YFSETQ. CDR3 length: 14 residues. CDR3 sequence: CASSPWGRDTEAFF. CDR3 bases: TGCGCCAGCTCCCCTTGGGGGAGGGACACTGAAGCTTTCTTT.

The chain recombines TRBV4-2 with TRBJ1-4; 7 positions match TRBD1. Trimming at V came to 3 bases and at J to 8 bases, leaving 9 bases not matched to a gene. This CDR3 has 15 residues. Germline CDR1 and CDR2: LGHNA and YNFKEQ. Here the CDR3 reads CASSHPQGVGEKLFF. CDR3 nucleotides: TGTGCCAGCAGCCATCCTCAGGGGGTAGGGGAAAAACTGTTTTTT.

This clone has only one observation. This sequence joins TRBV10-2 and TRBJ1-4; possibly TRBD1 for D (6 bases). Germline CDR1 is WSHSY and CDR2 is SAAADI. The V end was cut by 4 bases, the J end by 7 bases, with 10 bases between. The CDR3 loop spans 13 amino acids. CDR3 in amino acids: CASSVIRGEKLFF. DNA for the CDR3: TGCGCCAGCAGTGTAATCAGGGGTGAAAAACTGTTTTTT.

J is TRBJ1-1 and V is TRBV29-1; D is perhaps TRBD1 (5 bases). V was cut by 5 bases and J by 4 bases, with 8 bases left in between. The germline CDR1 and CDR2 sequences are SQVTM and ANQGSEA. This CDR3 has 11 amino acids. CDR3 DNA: TGCAGCGTTCGGGGGGGCACTGAAGCTTTCTTT. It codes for CSVRGGTEAFF.

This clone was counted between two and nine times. CDR3 sequence reads: CASSQGITTEAFF. The CDR3 nucleotides read TGTGCCAGCTCACAAGGGATTACCACTGAAGCTTTCTTT. The chain uses TRBV18 and TRBJ1-1, with no clear D. V was pared by 4 bases and J by 4 bases, with 10 bases between. Germline-derived CDR1 and CDR2 are KGHSH and LQKENI. The CDR3 runs 13 residues.

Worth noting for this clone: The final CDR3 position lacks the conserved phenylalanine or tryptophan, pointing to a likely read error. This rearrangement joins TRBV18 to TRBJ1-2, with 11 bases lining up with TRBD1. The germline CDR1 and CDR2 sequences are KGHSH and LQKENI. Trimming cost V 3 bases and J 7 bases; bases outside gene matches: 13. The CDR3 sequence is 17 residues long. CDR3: CASSPSSRTGGAFGYTL. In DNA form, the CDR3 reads TGTGCCAGCTCACCCTCTAGCCGGACAGGGGGCGCGTTTGGCTACACCCTC.

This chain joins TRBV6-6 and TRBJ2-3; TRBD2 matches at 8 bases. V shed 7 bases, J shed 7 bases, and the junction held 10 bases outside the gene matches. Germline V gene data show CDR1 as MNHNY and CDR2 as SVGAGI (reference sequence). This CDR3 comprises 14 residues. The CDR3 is CASIRGGTENTQYF. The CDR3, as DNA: TGTGCCAGCATTCGGGGGGGGACGGAAAATACGCAGTATTTT.